The sequence of this T cell receptor beta chain was determined in a study of type 1 regulatory T cells. At the level of the study: This in vitro CD4 product, T-allo10, is enriched for Tr1 cells and alloantigen-specific. Study outcomes and limitations: Compared with non-Tr1 cells, Tr1 cells showed a narrower TCR repertoire.

This clonotype has a handful of counts. Its antigen is currently unknown. TCRdb passed the reads through MiXCR, listing each CDR3 protein once. Altogether about 42,000 distinct CDR3 sequences are present, 10% to 15% being singletons, with the ten largest covering approximately 8%. CDR1 and CDR2 (germline): MNHNS, SASEGT. V was clipped by 7 bases and J by 5 bases; unmatched bases: 10. The CDR3 extends over 15 amino acids. Specimen: cultured non-Tr1 T cells, either the whole culture or a sorted T cell fraction (not recorded which). This receptor was identified in a human donor in good health. The chain links TRBV6-1 to TRBJ1-5; 8 nucleotides align to TRBD1. The CDR3 coding sequence is TGTGCCAGCACCCCAATTCCAGGGGGCTATCAGCCCCAGCATTTT. Translated, it gives CASTPIPGGYQPQHF.